This TCR beta chain came from a study of blood T cell repertoires in COVID-19. The overall study: Samples came from the United States, Italy and Spain, spanning acute and convalescent COVID-19. Nucleic acid was either cDNA or gDNA, and it came from T cells, B-cell-depleted T cells, or PBMCs.

This clone occurred a few times. Study processing details: The authors estimated nucleated cell counts from reference gene primer amplification. TCRdb's copy holds only in-frame clones and misses some; the assay was immunoSEQ multiplex PCR. From that table come the V and J calls and clone size; the DNA was used to work out D and trimming. The sample carries 450,000 to 500,000 clones, 80% to 90% recorded once. Germline CDR1 MDHEN, CDR2 SYDVKM. V lost 1 base and J 4 bases, leaving 16 bases between the germline ends. The CDR3 is 17 residues long. The sequence came from a human donor in a cohort sampled during active COVID-19. This chain uses TRBV28 with TRBJ1-4; D call uncertain. The sample was peripheral blood. In DNA, the CDR3 is TGTGCCAGCAGTTTATCTCTCTCAGAGAGGGTTAATGAAAAACTGTTTTTT. Residues: CASSLSLSERVNEKLFF.